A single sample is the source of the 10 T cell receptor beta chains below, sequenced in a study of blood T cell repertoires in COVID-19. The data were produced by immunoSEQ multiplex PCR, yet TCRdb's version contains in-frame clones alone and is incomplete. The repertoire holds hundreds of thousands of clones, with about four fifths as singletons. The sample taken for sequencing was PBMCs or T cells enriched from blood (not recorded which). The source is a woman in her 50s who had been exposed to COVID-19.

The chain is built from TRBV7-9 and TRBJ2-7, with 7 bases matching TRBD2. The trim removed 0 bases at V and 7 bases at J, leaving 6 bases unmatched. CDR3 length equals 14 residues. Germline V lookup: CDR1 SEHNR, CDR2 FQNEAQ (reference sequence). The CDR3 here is CASSLASGMWEQYF. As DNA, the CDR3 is TGTGCCAGCAGCTTAGCGAGCGGGATGTGGGAGCAGTACTTC.

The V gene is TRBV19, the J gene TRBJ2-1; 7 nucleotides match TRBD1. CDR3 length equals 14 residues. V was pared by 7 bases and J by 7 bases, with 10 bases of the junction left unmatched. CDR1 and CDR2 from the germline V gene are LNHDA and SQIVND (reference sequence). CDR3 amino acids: CASIRQGTPNEQFF. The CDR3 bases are TGTGCCAGTATCCGACAGGGAACCCCTAATGAGCAGTTCTTC.

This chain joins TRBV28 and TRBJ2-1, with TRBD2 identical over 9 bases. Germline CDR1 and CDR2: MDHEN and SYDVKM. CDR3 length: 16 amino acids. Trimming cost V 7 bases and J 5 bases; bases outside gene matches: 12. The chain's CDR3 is CASILGSGGRNNEQFF. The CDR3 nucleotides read TGTGCCAGCATCCTGGGGAGCGGGGGGAGAAACAATGAGCAGTTCTTC. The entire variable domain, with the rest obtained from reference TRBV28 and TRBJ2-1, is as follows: DVKVTQSSRYLVKRTGEKVFLECVQDMDHENMFWYRQDPGLGLRLIYFSYDVKMKEKGDIPEGYSVSREKKERFSLILESASTNQTSMYLCASILGSGGRNNEQFFGPGTRLTVL.

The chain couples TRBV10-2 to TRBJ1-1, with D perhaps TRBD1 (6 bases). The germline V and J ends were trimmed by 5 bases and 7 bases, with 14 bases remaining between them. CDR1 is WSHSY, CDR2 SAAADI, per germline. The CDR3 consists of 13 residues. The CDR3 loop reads CASSLMTQGEAFF. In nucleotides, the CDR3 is TGCGCCAGCAGTCTAATGACACAGGGTGAAGCTTTCTTT.

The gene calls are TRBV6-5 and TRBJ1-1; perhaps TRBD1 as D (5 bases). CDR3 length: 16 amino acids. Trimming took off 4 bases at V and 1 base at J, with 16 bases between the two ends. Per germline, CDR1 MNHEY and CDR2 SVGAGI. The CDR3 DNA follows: TGTGCCAGCAGTTCTAGAAGCGGGACGGGGAACACTGAAGCTTTCTTT. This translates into CASSSRSGTGNTEAFF.

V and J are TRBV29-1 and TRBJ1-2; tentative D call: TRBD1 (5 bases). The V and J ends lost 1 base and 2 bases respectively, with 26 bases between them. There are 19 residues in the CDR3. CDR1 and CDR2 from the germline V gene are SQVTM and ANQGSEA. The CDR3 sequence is CSVEGYGRGVSRSNYGYTF. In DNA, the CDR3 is TGCAGCGTTGAAGGATATGGCCGGGGGGTATCCCGGTCCAACTATGGCTACACCTTC.

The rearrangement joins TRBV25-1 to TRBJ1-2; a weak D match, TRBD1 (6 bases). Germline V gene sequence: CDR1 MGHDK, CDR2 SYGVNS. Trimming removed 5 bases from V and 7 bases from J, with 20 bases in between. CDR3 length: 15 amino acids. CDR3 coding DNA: TGTGCCAGCAGTTTTGGGGGGGTAAAACAGGGTGGCTACACCTTC. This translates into CASSFGGVKQGGYTF.

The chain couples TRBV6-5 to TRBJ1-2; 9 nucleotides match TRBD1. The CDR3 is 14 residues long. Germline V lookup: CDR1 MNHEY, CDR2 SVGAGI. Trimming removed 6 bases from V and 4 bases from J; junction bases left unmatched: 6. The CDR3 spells CASRGTGRFYGYTF. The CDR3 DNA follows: TGTGCCAGCAGAGGGACAGGGCGCTTCTATGGCTACACCTTC.

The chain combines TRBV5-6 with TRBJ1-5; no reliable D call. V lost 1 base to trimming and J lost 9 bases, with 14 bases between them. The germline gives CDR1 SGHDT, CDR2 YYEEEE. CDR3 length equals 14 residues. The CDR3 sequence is CASSLTSAPMPQHF. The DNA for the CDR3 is TGTGCCAGCAGCTTGACGAGTGCCCCGATGCCCCAGCATTTT.

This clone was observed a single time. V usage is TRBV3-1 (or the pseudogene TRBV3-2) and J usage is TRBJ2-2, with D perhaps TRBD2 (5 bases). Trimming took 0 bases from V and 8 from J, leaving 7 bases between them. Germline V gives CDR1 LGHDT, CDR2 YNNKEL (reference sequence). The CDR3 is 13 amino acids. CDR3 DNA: TGTGCCAGCAGCCAAGATCGGGGAGGGGAGCTGTTTTTT. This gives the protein CASSQDRGGELFF.